The subject of this entry is one T cell receptor (beta chain). The data were taken from a study of blood T cell repertoires in COVID-19. Study as a whole: PBMCs, B-cell-depleted T cells, or T cells were the source of the cDNA or gDNA that made up the material.

CDR1 and CDR2 from the germline V gene are MDHEN and SYDVKM. Germline trimming cut 3 bases from V and 1 base from J; bases unmatched to any gene: 1. The CDR3 runs 14 residues. Using immunoSEQ multiplex PCR, the repertoire was profiled, and TCRdb retains in-frame clones only, with some absent. Of tens of thousands of clones listed, approximately 88% are singletons. The sequencing sample was made of peripheral blood. This chain uses TRBV28 with TRBJ2-3, with TRBD2 matching 7 bases. This receptor was obtained from a human donor in a cohort sampled during active COVID-19. DNA for the CDR3: TGTGCCAGCAGTTTTCTAGCGGGCACAGATACGCAGTATTTT. Amino acids: CASSFLAGTDTQYF.